The source of this T cell receptor beta chain is a study of cytomegalovirus exposure and HLA in healthy donors. Points from the study as a whole: The study listed under 200 cytomegalovirus-associated TCR beta chains. Cytomegalovirus status was reportedly diagnosed by the classifier with high specificity and sensitivity.

Points on this clone: Its target is not known.

The CDR3 has 15 residues. Germline V gives CDR1 SGHRS, CDR2 YFSETQ. The junction had 5 bases not matched to a gene; V was cut back by 4 bases and J by 3 bases. PCR was performed using 60 Vbeta and 13 Jbeta primers. Profiled with immunoSEQ multiplex PCR; TCRdb holds only in-frame clones, not every one. Among over 100,000 clones listed, approximately 80% were seen once. V gene TRBV5-1 combines with J gene TRBJ2-3, with TRBD2 matching over 10 bases. The sequenced sample consisted of PBMCs. This clonotype was sampled from a woman in her 40s in good health and CMV-seropositive. CDR3 in amino acids: CASSPTSGVTDTQYF. The DNA for the CDR3 is TGCGCCAGCAGCCCAACTAGCGGGGTGACAGATACGCAGTATTTT.